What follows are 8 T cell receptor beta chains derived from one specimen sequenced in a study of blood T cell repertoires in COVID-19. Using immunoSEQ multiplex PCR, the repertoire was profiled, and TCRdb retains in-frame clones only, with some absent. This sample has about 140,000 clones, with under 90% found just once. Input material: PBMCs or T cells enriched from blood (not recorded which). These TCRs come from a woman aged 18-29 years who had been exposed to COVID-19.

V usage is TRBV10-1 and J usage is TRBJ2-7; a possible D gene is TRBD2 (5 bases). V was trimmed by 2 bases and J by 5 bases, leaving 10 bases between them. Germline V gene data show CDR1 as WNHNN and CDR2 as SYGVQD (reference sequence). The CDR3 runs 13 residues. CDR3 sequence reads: CASSERGRDEQYF. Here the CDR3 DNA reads TGCGCCAGCAGTGAGCGGGGTCGAGACGAGCAGTACTTC.

The CDR3 DNA follows: TGTGCCAGCAGCCAAGATTTCGGCTCCTACGAGCAGTACTTC. Protein: CASSQDFGSYEQYF. The chain recombines TRBV14 with TRBJ2-7; D not certain. Per germline, CDR1 SGHDN and CDR2 FVKESK. The CDR3 extends over 14 amino acids. Trimming removed 0 bases from V and 0 bases from J, with 6 bases in between.

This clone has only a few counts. The CDR3 loop is CASTPTENTGELFF. The CDR3 coding sequence is TGCGCCAGCACTCCGACAGAGAACACCGGGGAGCTGTTTTTT. The chain carries TRBV5-1 and TRBJ2-2; D possibly corresponds to TRBD1 (5 bases). Germline values: CDR1 SGHRS, CDR2 YFSETQ. The CDR3 totals 14 residues. Trimming shortened V by 6 bases and J by 1 base, and 10 bases separated the two germline ends.

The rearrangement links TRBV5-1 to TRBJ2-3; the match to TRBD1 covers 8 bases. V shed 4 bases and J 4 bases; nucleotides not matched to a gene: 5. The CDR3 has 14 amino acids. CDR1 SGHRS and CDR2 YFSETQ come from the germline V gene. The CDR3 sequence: CASSISQGADTQYF. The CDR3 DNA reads TGCGCCAGCAGCATATCACAGGGGGCAGATACGCAGTATTTT. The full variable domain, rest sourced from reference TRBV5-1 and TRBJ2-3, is KAGVTQTPRYLIKTRGQQVTLSCSPISGHRSVSWYQQTPGQGLQFLFEYFSETQRNKGNFPGRFSGRQFSNSRSEMNVSTLELGDSALYLCASSISQGADTQYFGPGTRLTVL.

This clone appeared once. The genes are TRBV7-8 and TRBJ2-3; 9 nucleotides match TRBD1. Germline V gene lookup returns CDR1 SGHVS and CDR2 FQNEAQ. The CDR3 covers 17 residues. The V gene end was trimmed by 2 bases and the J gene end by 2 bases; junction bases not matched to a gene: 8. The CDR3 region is CASSLRLGTGITDTQYF. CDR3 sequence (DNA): TGTGCCAGCAGCTTAAGACTTGGGACAGGGATCACAGATACGCAGTATTTT.

The DNA for the CDR3 is TGTGCCAGCAGCCTGACAGGGGAGAACACCGGGGAGCTGTTTTTT. Its translation: CASSLTGENTGELFF. The chain couples TRBV3-1 (or the pseudogene TRBV3-2) to TRBJ2-2, with TRBD1 matching over 8 bases. The CDR3 has 15 amino acids. Looked up from germline, CDR1 is LGHDT and CDR2 is YNNKEL (reference sequence). V lost 4 bases, J lost 1 base, and 2 bases stayed unmatched.

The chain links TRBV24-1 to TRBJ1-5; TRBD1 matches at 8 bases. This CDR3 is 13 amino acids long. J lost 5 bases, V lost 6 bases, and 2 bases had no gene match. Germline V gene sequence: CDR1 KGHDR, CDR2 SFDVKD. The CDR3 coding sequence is TGTGCCACCAGTTCGACAGGGGATCAGCCCCAGCATTTT. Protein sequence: CATSSTGDQPQHF.

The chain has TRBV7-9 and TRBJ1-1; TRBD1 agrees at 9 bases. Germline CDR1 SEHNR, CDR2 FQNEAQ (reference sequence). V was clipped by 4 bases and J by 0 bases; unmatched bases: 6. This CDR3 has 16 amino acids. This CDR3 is CASSSEDRGVNTEAFF. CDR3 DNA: TGTGCCAGCAGCTCGGAGGACAGGGGTGTGAACACTGAAGCTTTCTTT.